This passage covers 26 T cell receptor beta chains from one sample sequenced in a study of tumor and adjacent non-tumor tissue in lung cancer. No cell sorting was done before RNA was extracted from the tissue. Three rounds of nested PCR, following a modified ARM-PCR protocol, produced the TCRbeta library. TCRdb recomputed calls from the multiplex PCR reads with MiXCR, one row per CDR3 protein. The sample carries approximately 100,000 distinct CDR3 sequences, about 75% recorded once. The sample was lung tumor tissue. These receptors all come from a woman aged 55-75 years with non-small cell lung cancer.

This clonotype occurred many times. The chain has TRBV5-6 and TRBJ1-5, with TRBD1 identical over 7 bases. The junction had 5 bases not matched to a gene; V was cut back by 1 base and J by 1 base. Germline values: CDR1 SGHDT, CDR2 YYEEEE. This CDR3 contains 16 residues. The DNA for the CDR3 is TGTGCCAGCAGCTTGTATGGGGACAGCAGCAATCAGCCCCAGCATTTT. Protein sequence: CASSLYGDSSNQPQHF.

DNA for the CDR3: TGCGCCAGCAGCCCCGGGACAGGGGAAATACCCCTCCACTTT. The encoded protein is CASSPGTGEIPLHF. The rearrangement joins TRBV4-3 to TRBJ1-6; 10 nucleotides align to TRBD1. This CDR3 has 14 amino acids. The V and J ends lost 4 bases and 12 bases, in that order; junction bases with no gene match: 6. The V gene's germline CDR1 is LGHNA and CDR2 YSLEER.

This clonotype was picked up many times. V gene TRBV28 combines with J gene TRBJ1-2, with D possibly TRBD1 on 5 matching bases. Germline CDR1 and CDR2: MDHEN and SYDVKM. This CDR3 region has 14 residues. The germline V and J ends were trimmed by 6 bases and 3 bases, with 14 bases remaining between them. This CDR3 reads CASRIYGTDYGYTF. The CDR3 nucleotides read TGTGCCAGCAGAATTTATGGGACGGACTATGGCTACACCTTC.

Points on this clonotype: Since a much larger clone is just one base distant, this may be a read error. This chain links TRBV28 with TRBJ1-2, with a tentative D call TRBD1 (5 bases). CDR3 length: 13 amino acids. Germline V gene lookup returns CDR1 MDHEN and CDR2 SYDVKM. The CDR3 region is CAGSTDRYYGYTF. As DNA, the CDR3 is TGTGCCGGCAGTACCGACAGATACTATGGCTACACCTTC.

CDR3: CASSYDDWAVNEQFF. In DNA form, the CDR3 reads TGTGCCAGCAGTTACGATGACTGGGCAGTCAATGAGCAGTTCTTC. The genes are TRBV6-2 or TRBV6-3 and TRBJ2-1; the D is unclear. Trimming removed 2 bases at V and 6 bases at J, with 14 bases between. Germline CDR1 MNHEY, CDR2 SVGEGT. This CDR3 comprises 15 residues.

The chain couples TRBV5-6 to TRBJ2-1; tentative D call: TRBD1 (5 bases). V lost 0 bases and J 9 bases, leaving 19 bases between the germline ends. The CDR3 runs to 16 residues. The germline V gene has CDR1 SGHDT and CDR2 YYEEEE. The CDR3 DNA reads as TGTGCCAGCAGCTTGGGACAGAGTAGCCGCAATAGTGAGCAGTTCTTC. Amino acids: CASSLGQSSRNSEQFF.

Turning to this clonotype: One junction end does not reproduce the germline sequence, and a read error may be involved. The rearrangement joins TRBV20-1 to TRBJ2-7; TRBD2 matches 13 bases. Germline V CDR1 and CDR2: DFQATT, SNEGSKA (reference sequence). This CDR3 is 14 amino acids long. The CDR3 DNA is TGCAGTGCTAGGGGACTAGCGGGACGCTACGAGAAGTACTTC. It translates to CSARGLAGRYEKYF.

This clonotype was observed many times. The V gene is TRBV6-1, the J gene TRBJ1-5; 8 bases map to TRBD1. Germline CDR1 reads MNHNS; CDR2 reads SASEGT. CDR3 length equals 16 residues. J gave up 1 base and V 5 bases, and 7 bases lay outside the gene matches. The CDR3 DNA follows: TGTGCCAGCAGTCCGGACAGGGATTTGAGCAATCAGCCCCAGCATTTT. This sequence encodes CASSPDRDLSNQPQHF.

In regard to this clonotype: Its ends do not fully match the called genes, so a read error is possible. This chain joins TRBV4-3 and TRBJ2-1; possible D gene TRBD2, 6 bases. Looked up from germline, CDR1 is LGHNA and CDR2 is YSLEER. The CDR3 runs to 17 residues. The DNA of the CDR3 is TGCGCCAGCAGCCAAGCCTCCCTAGCGATCAGTTACAGTGAGCAGTTCTTC. This translates into CASSQASLAISYSEQFF.

On this clonotype: A much larger clone lies one base from this, so it may be a read error. This chain uses TRBV4-1 with TRBJ2-2; D is ambiguous. V dropped 3 bases and J dropped 5 bases, with 10 bases sitting between them. The germline V gene encodes CDR1 MGHRA and CDR2 YSYEKL. The CDR3 has 14 amino acids. The DNA of the CDR3 is TGCGCCAGCAGCCAGCCTATAGGGACCGGGGAGCTGTTTTTT. Translation: CASSQPIGTGELFF.

The chain recombines TRBV11-3 with TRBJ2-1, with 12 bases lining up with TRBD2. This CDR3 is built from 17 residues. From germline, CDR1 is SGHNT and CDR2 YENEEA. CDR3 DNA: TGTACCGGCAGCTTATACTTGACTAGCGGGAGCCACAATGAGCAGTTCTTC. Translated: CTGSLYLTSGSHNEQFF.

A remark on this clonotype: This may be a read error: a much more frequent sequence differs by one nucleotide. The chain combines TRBV4-1 with TRBJ2-3; D ambiguous. This CDR3 is built from 15 residues. In germline, CDR1 is MGHRA, CDR2 YSYEKL. The CDR3 sequence is CASSQGGPGTDTKYF. CDR3 DNA: TGCGCCAGCAGCCAAGGGGGTCCAGGCACAGATACGAAGTATTTT.

On this clonotype: This may stem from a read error, because a much larger clone lies one nucleotide away. CDR3 nucleotide sequence: TGTGCCAGCAGTGAAGTTGGGTCGAGGGGCGAATATGGCTACACCTTC. It is translated as CASSEVGSRGEYGYTF. V gene TRBV6-1 combines with J gene TRBJ1-2, with D perhaps TRBD1 (5 bases). The CDR3 is made up of 16 amino acids. Trimming pared 1 base from V and 5 bases from J, leaving 17 bases between. From germline, CDR1 is MNHNS and CDR2 SASEGT.

This clonotype was detected a few times. This chain connects TRBV11-1 to TRBJ2-2; 10 positions match TRBD2. Germline V CDR1 and CDR2: SGHAT, FQDESV (reference sequence). V lost 9 bases, J lost 13 bases, and 23 bases stayed unmatched. The CDR3 runs to 17 residues. The CDR3 is CASSPRLAGESTGVLFF. CDR3 coding DNA: TGTGCCAGTAGCCCGCGTCTAGCGGGAGAATCCACCGGAGTGCTGTTTTTT.

On this clonotype itself: The junction and the germline gene differ at one end; a read error may be behind it. The chain employs TRBV4-3 and TRBJ1-2, with TRBD1 as a possible D gene (5 bases). This CDR3 has 18 residues. Germline assignment: CDR1 LGHNA and CDR2 YSLEER. The CDR3: CACSQSLAGPARSYGYTF. CDR3 nucleotide sequence: TGCGCCTGCAGCCAATCTCTAGCAGGGCCGGCGAGAAGCTATGGCTACACCTTC.

Remarks on this clonotype: At one end the junction does not follow the germline gene, possibly because of a read error. This sequence joins TRBV28 and TRBJ2-3; 8 bases match TRBD2. The germline CDR1 and CDR2 sequences are MDHEN and SYDVKM. The CDR3 has 12 residues. The CDR3 DNA reads as TGTACCAGCAGCGACGGGGGGGATACGCAATATTTT. As protein: CTSSDGGDTQYF. The variable domain in full, with the rest retrieved from reference TRBV28 and TRBJ2-3, is DVKVTQSSRYLVKRTGEKVFLECVQDMDHENMFWYRQDPGLGLRLIYFSYDVKMKEKGDIPEGYSVSREKKERFSLILESASTNQTSMYLCTSSDGGDTQYFGPGTRLTVL.

For this clonotype: This may stem from a read error, because a much larger clone lies one nucleotide away. The J gene is TRBJ2-1, the V gene TRBV12-5; D is unclear. This CDR3 region has 12 residues. Germline-derived CDR1 and CDR2 are LGHNT and FRNRAP. V was cut by 7 bases and J by 6 bases, with 10 bases left in between. DNA of the CDR3: TGTGCTAGTGATCCCACCGGCAATGAGCAGTTCTTC. It specifies CASDPTGNEQFF.

This chain joins TRBV29-1 and TRBJ2-3; D unclear. Germline V gene lookup returns CDR1 SQVTM and CDR2 ANQGSEA. The CDR3 runs 13 residues. CDR3 amino acids: CGGRVGVTDTQYF. The CDR3 coding sequence is TGCGGCGGCCGGGTTGGTGTCACAGATACGCAGTATTTT.

In the case of this clonotype: Sequence at one end of the junction differs from germline and may be a read error. CDR3 coding DNA: TGTACCAGCAGTGGCGGATGGAAAAGCTACACCTTC. Encoded protein: CTSSGGWKSYTF. This chain joins TRBV12-3 or TRBV12-4 and TRBJ1-2; D call uncertain. This CDR3 has 12 amino acids.

To note about this clonotype: The junction and the germline gene differ at one end; a read error may be behind it. The V call is TRBV4-3, the J call TRBJ2-2; 7 bases are a match to TRBD2. Looked up from germline, CDR1 is LGHNA and CDR2 is YSLEER. This CDR3 has 16 residues. The CDR3 protein is CASNQGPAGNTGELFF. CDR3 DNA: TGCGCCAGCAACCAAGGTCCAGCGGGAAACACAGGGGAGCTGTTTTTT.

Concerning this clonotype itself: It may be a read error: a sequence one base away is much more abundant. V is TRBV20-1 and J is TRBJ2-1, with D possibly called TRBD1 or TRBD2 (5 bases each). Germline V gene data show CDR1 as DFQATT and CDR2 as SNEGSKA (reference sequence). This CDR3 is 13 amino acids long. V was clipped by 8 bases and J by 0 bases, with 11 bases between them. This CDR3 reads CSSSGTSYNEQFF. Here the CDR3 DNA reads TGCAGTTCCAGTGGGACCTCCTACAATGAGCAGTTCTTC.

As concerns this clonotype: Mismatch with germline at one junction end may stem from a read error. This chain joins TRBV11-2 and TRBJ2-7, with TRBD2 matching over 14 bases. Germline-derived CDR1 and CDR2 are SGHAT and FQNNGV. The length of the CDR3 is 15 residues. CDR3 sequence reads: CASSYGTSGRYKHYF. The CDR3 DNA sequence: TGTGCCAGCAGCTACGGGACTAGCGGGAGATACAAGCACTACTTC.

Points on this clonotype: One end of the junction fails to match germline, which may point to a read error. V is TRBV11-2 and J is TRBJ2-7; TRBD1 might be the D (6 bases). CDR1 is SGHAT, CDR2 FQNNGV, per germline. There are 14 residues in the CDR3. CDR3 amino acids: CANSLSTGTPEQSF. As DNA, the CDR3 is TGTGCCAACAGCTTATCCACCGGGACACCCGAGCAATCCTTC.

Ten or more counts support this clonotype. The chain is built from TRBV6-5 and TRBJ1-3, with D perhaps TRBD1 (5 bases). CDR3 length: 16 amino acids. Trimming removed 4 bases from V and 0 bases from J, with 13 bases in between. Germline assignment: CDR1 MNHEY and CDR2 SVGAGI. Here the CDR3 reads CASSSSDRFSGNTIYF. DNA of the CDR3: TGTGCCAGCAGTTCATCCGACAGATTCTCTGGAAACACCATATATTTT.

This clonotype was seen a single time. The final CDR3 position lacks the conserved phenylalanine or tryptophan, pointing to a likely read error. The chain links TRBV11-2 to TRBJ2-7; 9 bases are shared with TRBD1. V lost 7 bases and J lost 7; bases outside the gene matches: 11. The CDR3 sequence is 14 residues long. CDR1 is SGHAT and CDR2 is FQNNGV in the germline V gene. CDR3 sequence reads: CASNRDRAGGEQYL. The CDR3 nucleotides read TGTGCCAGCAACCGGGACAGGGCAGGGGGAGAGCAGTACCTC.

The genes are TRBV28 and TRBJ1-4, with 8 bases identical to TRBD1. Germline CDR1 MDHEN, CDR2 SYDVKM. This CDR3 comprises 14 residues. V was pared by 4 bases and J by 11 bases, with 9 bases of the junction left unmatched. In DNA, the CDR3 is TGTGCCAGCAGTTCGACAGGGGTGGCTCAGAAACTGTTTTTT. The encoded protein is CASSSTGVAQKLFF. The full variable domain, completed using reference TRBV28 and TRBJ1-4, is DVKVTQSSRYLVKRTGEKVFLECVQDMDHENMFWYRQDPGLGLRLIYFSYDVKMKEKGDIPEGYSVSREKKERFSLILESASTNQTSMYLCASSSTGVAQKLFFGSGTQLSVL.